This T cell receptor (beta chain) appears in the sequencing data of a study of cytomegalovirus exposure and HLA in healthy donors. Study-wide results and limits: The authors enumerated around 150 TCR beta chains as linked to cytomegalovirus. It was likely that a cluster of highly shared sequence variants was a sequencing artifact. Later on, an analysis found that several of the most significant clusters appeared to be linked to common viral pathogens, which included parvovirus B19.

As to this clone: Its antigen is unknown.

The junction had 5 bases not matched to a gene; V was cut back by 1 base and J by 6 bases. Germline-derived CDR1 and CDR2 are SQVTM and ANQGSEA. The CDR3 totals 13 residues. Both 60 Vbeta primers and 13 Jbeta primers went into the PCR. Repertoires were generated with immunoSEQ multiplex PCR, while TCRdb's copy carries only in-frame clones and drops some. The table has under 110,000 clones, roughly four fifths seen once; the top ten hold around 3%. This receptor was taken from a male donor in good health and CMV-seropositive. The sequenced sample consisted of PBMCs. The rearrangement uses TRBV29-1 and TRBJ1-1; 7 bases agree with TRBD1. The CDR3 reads CSVEGQGGSEAFF. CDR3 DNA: TGCAGCGTTGAAGGACAGGGAGGCTCTGAAGCTTTCTTT. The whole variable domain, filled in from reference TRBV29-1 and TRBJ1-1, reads SAVISQKPSRDICQRGTSLTIQCQVDSQVTMMFWYRQQPGQSLTLIATANQGSEATYESGFVIDKFPISRPNLTFSTLTVSNMSPEDSSIYLCSVEGQGGSEAFFGQGTRLTVV.